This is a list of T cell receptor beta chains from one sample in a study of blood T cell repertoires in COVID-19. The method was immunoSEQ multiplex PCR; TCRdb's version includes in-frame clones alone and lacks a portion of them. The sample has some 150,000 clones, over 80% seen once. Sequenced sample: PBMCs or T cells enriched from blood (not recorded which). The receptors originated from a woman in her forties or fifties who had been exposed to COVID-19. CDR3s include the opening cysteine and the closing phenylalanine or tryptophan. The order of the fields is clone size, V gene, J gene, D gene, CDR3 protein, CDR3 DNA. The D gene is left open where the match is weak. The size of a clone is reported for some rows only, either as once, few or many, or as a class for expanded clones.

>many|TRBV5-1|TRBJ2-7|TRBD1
CASSGQGAYEQYF
TGCGCCAGCAGCGGACAGGGAGCCTACGAGCAGTACTTC
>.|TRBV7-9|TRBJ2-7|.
CASSSPSSYEQYF
TGTGCCAGCAGCTCTCCTTCCTCCTACGAGCAGTACTTC
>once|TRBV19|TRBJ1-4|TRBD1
CASSIFGGQPATNEKLFF
TGTGCCAGTAGTATTTTTGGGGGACAGCCCGCAACTAATGAAAAACTGTTTTTT
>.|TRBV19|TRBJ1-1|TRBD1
CASSFRQGEAFF
TGTGCCAGTAGCTTTCGACAGGGTGAAGCTTTCTTT
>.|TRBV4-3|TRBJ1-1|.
CASSQNRVMNTEAFF
TGCGCCAGCAGCCAAAACAGGGTTATGAACACTGAAGCTTTCTTT
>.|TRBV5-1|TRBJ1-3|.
CASSTGGLGNTIYF
TGCGCCAGCAGCACCGGGGGGCTGGGAAACACCATATATTTT
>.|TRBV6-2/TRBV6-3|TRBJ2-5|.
CASSQGQETQYF
TGTGCCAGCAGTCAGGGACAAGAGACCCAGTACTTC
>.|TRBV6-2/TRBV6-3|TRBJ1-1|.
CASSYLAGNTEAFF
TGTGCCAGCAGTTACCTGGCAGGAAACACTGAAGCTTTCTTT
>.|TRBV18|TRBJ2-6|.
CASSYREKAGANVLTF
TGTGCCAGCTCCTACAGGGAAAAAGCTGGGGCCAACGTCCTGACTTTC
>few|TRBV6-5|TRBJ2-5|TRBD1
CASNGRDSVQETQYF
TGTGCCAGCAATGGACGGGACAGTGTTCAAGAGACCCAGTACTTC
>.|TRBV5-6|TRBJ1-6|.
CASSLDEGGNSPLHF
TGTGCCAGCAGCTTGGACGAGGGGGGGAATTCACCCCTCCACTTT
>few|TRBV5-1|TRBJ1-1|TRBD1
CASTKTGDLDTEAFF
TGCGCCAGCACCAAAACAGGGGATTTGGACACTGAAGCTTTCTTT
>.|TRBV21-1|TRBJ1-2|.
CASIHPGQGIYGYTF
TGTGCCAGCATACATCCTGGACAGGGAATCTATGGCTACACCTTC
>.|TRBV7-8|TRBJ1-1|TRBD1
CASSPILGGQTTNTEAFF
TGTGCCAGCAGCCCCATTCTGGGGGGACAGACTACGAACACTGAAGCTTTCTTT
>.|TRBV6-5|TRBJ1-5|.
CASSRGGHSNQPQHF
TGTGCCAGCAGCCGGGGAGGGCATAGCAATCAGCCCCAGCATTTT
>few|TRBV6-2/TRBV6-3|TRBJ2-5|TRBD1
CASSANRGDTQYF
TGTGCCAGCAGTGCCAACAGGGGAGACACCCAGTACTTC
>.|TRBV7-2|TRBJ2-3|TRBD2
CASSLRRGGTDTQYF
TGTGCCAGCAGCTTACGGCGGGGGGGCACAGATACGCAGTATTTT
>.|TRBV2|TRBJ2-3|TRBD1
CASSRDRGRTDTQYF
TGTGCCAGCAGCCGGGACAGGGGAAGAACAGATACGCAGTATTTT
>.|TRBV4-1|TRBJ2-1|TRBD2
CASSQVGKRGVFGEQFF
TGCGCCAGCAGCCAGGTGGGAAAGCGGGGGGTGTTCGGTGAGCAGTTCTTC
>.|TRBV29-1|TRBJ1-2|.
CSAVGPGYTF
TGCAGCGCCGTTGGGCCTGGCTACACCTTC
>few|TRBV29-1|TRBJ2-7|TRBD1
CSVKTGTGINEQYF
TGCAGCGTTAAGACCGGGACAGGGATAAACGAGCAGTACTTC
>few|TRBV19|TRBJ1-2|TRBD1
CASSMTGNGYTF
TGTGCCAGTAGTATGACAGGGAATGGCTACACCTTC
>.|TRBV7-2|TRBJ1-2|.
CASSLSIGTNYGYTF
TGTGCCAGCAGTCTCTCAATTGGCACCAACTATGGCTACACCTTC
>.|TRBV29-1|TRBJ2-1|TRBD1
CSVGRDRLNEQFF
TGCAGCGTTGGCCGGGACAGACTCAATGAGCAGTTCTTC
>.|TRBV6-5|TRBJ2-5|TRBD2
CASRTGTNPTQYF
TGTGCCAGCAGAACCGGGACTAACCCGACCCAGTACTTC
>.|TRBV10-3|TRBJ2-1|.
CAISGHRVEALDEQFF
TGTGCCATCAGTGGGCATCGAGTAGAGGCCTTGGATGAGCAGTTCTTC
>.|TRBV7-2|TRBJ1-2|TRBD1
CASSRDRGPLYGYTF
TGTGCCAGCAGCCGGGACAGGGGGCCACTCTATGGCTACACCTTC
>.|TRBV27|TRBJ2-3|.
CASSLGRTPFSADTQYF
TGTGCCAGCAGTTTGGGGAGGACACCCTTTTCTGCAGATACGCAGTATTTT
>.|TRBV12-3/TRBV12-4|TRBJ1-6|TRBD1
CASSPPGGSPLHF
TGTGCCAGCAGTCCTCCAGGGGGATCACCCCTCCACTTT
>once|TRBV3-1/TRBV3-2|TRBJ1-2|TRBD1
CASSRRADRDYGYTF
TGTGCCAGCAGCCGCAGGGCCGACAGGGACTATGGCTACACCTTC
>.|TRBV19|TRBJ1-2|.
CASSIAGNYGYTF
TGTGCCAGTAGTATCGCAGGGAACTATGGCTACACCTTC
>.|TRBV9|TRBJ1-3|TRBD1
CASSAGQGPGNTIYF
TGTGCCAGCAGCGCCGGACAGGGGCCGGGAAACACCATATATTTT
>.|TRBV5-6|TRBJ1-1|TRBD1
CASSLGGQGNTEAFF
TGTGCCAGCAGCTTGGGGGGACAGGGGAACACTGAAGCTTTCTTT
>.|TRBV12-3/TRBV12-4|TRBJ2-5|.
CASSLWLAETQYF
TGTGCCAGCAGTTTATGGCTAGCGGAGACCCAGTACTTC
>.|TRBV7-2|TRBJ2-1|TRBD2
CASSLARTVLAGGPYNEQFF
TGTGCCAGCAGCTTAGCACGGACGGTGCTAGCGGGGGGACCCTACAATGAGCAGTTCTTC
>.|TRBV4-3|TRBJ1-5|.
CASSQSARGLYQPQHF
TGCGCCAGCAGCCAATCCGCCAGGGGTTTGTATCAGCCCCAGCATTTT
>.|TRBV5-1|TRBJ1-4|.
CASSLGQASTNEKLFF
TGCGCCAGCAGCTTGGGTCAGGCGTCAACTAATGAAAAACTGTTTTTT
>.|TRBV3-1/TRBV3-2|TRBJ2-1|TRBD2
CASSHASPSGWYNEQFF
TGTGCCAGCAGCCACGCGTCGCCTAGCGGGTGGTACAATGAGCAGTTCTTC
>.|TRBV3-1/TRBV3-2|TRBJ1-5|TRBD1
CASSQASAGGNQPQHF
TGTGCCAGCAGCCAAGCCTCTGCAGGGGGTAATCAGCCCCAGCATTTT
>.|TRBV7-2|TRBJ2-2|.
CASSLGAGELFF
TGTGCCAGCAGCTTAGGCGCCGGGGAGCTGTTTTTT
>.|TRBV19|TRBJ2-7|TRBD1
CASRHSTGGTGEQYF
TGTGCCAGTAGACACTCGACAGGGGGGACGGGCGAGCAGTACTTC
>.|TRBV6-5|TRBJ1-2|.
CASSIQGNYGYTF
TGTGCCAGCAGCATACAGGGCAACTATGGCTACACCTTC
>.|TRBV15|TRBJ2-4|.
CATQGSGNIQYF
TGTGCCACCCAGGGCTCTGGAAACATTCAGTACTTC
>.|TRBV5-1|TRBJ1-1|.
CASSLAVNRNTEAFF
TGCGCCAGCAGCCTTGCGGTGAATCGTAACACTGAAGCTTTCTTT
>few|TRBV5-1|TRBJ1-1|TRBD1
CASSLKGQEAFF
TGCGCCAGCAGCTTGAAGGGACAGGAAGCTTTCTTT
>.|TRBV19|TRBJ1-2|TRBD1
CASSISGQGGGYTF
TGTGCCAGTAGTATATCAGGACAGGGAGGAGGCTACACCTTC
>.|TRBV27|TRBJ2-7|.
CASSLSPGRYEQYF
TGTGCCAGCAGTTTATCGCCAGGGCGGTACGAGCAGTACTTC
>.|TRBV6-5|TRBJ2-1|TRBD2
CASSSPSGPRDEQFF
TGTGCCAGCAGTTCGCCTAGCGGCCCAAGGGATGAGCAGTTCTTC
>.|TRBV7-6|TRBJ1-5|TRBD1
CASSPDRGNQPQHF
TGTGCCAGCAGCCCAGACAGGGGGAATCAGCCCCAGCATTTT
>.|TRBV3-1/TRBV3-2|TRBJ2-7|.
CASSQEGGTTDEQYF
TGTGCCAGCAGCCAAGAAGGGGGGACTACCGACGAGCAGTACTTC
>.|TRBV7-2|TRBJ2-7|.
CASSGRSYEQYF
TGTGCCAGCAGCGGGCGCTCCTACGAGCAGTACTTC
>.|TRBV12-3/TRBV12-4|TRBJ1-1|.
CARGGNTEAFF
TGTGCCAGGGGGGGGAACACTGAAGCTTTCTTT
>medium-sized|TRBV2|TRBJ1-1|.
CASSPTSRDTEAFF
TGTGCCAGCAGCCCTACCTCGAGGGACACTGAAGCTTTCTTT
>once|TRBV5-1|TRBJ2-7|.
CASMGRPYEQYF
TGCGCCAGCATGGGCCGTCCCTACGAGCAGTACTTC